This TCR beta chain was identified during a study of vaccination and CD4 T cells after COVID-19. About the research overall: Every participant had a vaccine, which was either BNT162b2 or mRNA-1273, given in two doses. The authors exposed cells to overlapping spike peptides derived from SARS-CoV-2, HCoV-NL63, HCoV-OC43 and HCoV-229E. Controls used CEFX viral epitopes (positive), HIV-1 Nef peptides (negative), or no peptide.

A remark on this clonotype: Its specificity is not known.

Specified treatment: approximately nine-day PBMC culture with coronavirus spike peptide pools or control peptides (ViraFEST assay). Germline CDR1 and CDR2: MNHEY and SVGEGT. The CDR3 is made up of 18 amino acids. The J segment lost 2 bases and the V segment lost 5 bases, leaving 11 bases of the junction unmatched. Overall study findings and caveats: The median number of SARS-CoV-2-reactive clonotypes increased from about 20 to 38, a change that did not reach significance.

Sequenced with the Oncomine TCR Beta short-read assay was DNA taken from cultured CD4+ T cells. TCRdb fed the PCR reads into MiXCR, producing one record per CDR3 protein. Seen here are 20,000 to 25,000 distinct CDR3 sequences, approximately 51% observed once, and the top ten hold more than 8.5%. The TCR originated in a human donor who had recovered from COVID-19. Source material: CD4+ T cells from blood, cultured in vitro. The chain couples TRBV6-2 or TRBV6-3 to TRBJ2-2; 10 bases fit TRBD2. The CDR3 bases are TGTGCCAGCAGTCCAATCGGACTAGCGGTACTAAACACCGGGGAGCTGTTTTTT. The encoded protein is CASSPIGLAVLNTGELFF.